The next 27 T cell receptor beta chains were all read from a single sample in a study of radiation and T cells in renal cell carcinoma. Time point of the sample: baseline pretreatment blood. Regarding treatment: 15 Gy SBRT to primary tumor, nephrectomy 4 weeks later. The protocol was immunoSEQ multiplex PCR, while the TCRdb copy is restricted to in-frame clones and leaves out a portion. In the table there are approximately 140,000 clones, about 88% of which are singletons. Sequencing used blood, obtained from a patient whose treatment included radiotherapy and nephrectomy. The receptors here all came from a woman between 70 and 85 years old with renal cell carcinoma.

This chain uses TRBV5-1 with TRBJ1-6; D unclear. CDR3 length: 15 residues. Trimming cost V 0 bases and J 7 bases, with 11 bases left between them. CDR1 and CDR2 from the germline V gene are SGHRS and YFSETQ. The CDR3: CASSLGEGLNSPLHF. Written as DNA, the CDR3 is TGCGCCAGCAGCTTGGGTGAGGGCCTAAATTCACCCCTCCACTTT.

The chain combines TRBV19 with TRBJ2-7; TRBD1 agrees at 10 bases. V was clipped by 4 bases and J by 2 bases; unmatched bases: 5. CDR1 and CDR2 (germline): LNHDA, SQIVND (reference sequence). The CDR3 covers 15 residues. The CDR3 reads CASSSTGTGAYEQYF. The DNA for the CDR3 is TGTGCCAGTAGTAGTACCGGGACAGGGGCCTACGAGCAGTACTTC. Using reference TRBV19 and TRBJ2-7 for the parts outside the CDR3, the full variable domain is DGGITQSPKYLFRKEGQNVTLSCEQNLNHDAMYWYRQDPGQGLRLIYYSQIVNDFQKGDIAEGYSVSREKKESFPLTVTSAQKNPTAFYLCASSSTGTGAYEQYFGPGTRLTVT.

The chain combines TRBV19 with TRBJ1-3; tentatively, D is TRBD1 (5 bases). Germline values: CDR1 LNHDA, CDR2 SQIVND (reference sequence). CDR3 size: 15 residues. The V end was cut by 3 bases, the J end by 0 bases, with 9 bases between. The CDR3 loop reads CASSMRQGSGNTIYF. The CDR3, as DNA: TGTGCCAGTAGTATGCGGCAGGGCTCTGGAAACACCATATATTTT.

The chain employs TRBV19 and TRBJ2-1; D might be TRBD2 (6 bases). V was cut by 7 bases and J by 4 bases, with 17 bases left in between. CDR3 size: 15 residues. Germline V gives CDR1 LNHDA, CDR2 SQIVND (reference sequence). The CDR3 protein is CASTAGTSGYNEQFF. CDR3 sequence (DNA): TGTGCCAGTACCGCCGGGACTTCGGGATACAATGAGCAGTTCTTC.

A single count supports this clone. The chain is built from TRBV5-6 and TRBJ2-3, with D uncertain. Germline lookup yields CDR1 SGHDT and CDR2 YYEEEE. The CDR3 contains 16 residues. The V gene lost 3 bases and the J gene lost 1 base, with 15 bases spanning the gap. CDR3 region: CASSYKRLTRTDTQYF. Here the CDR3 DNA reads TGTGCCAGCAGCTATAAGCGCCTGACTCGCACAGATACGCAGTATTTT.

The chain employs TRBV30 and TRBJ1-4, with 8 bases matching TRBD1. Germline V gene sequence: CDR1 GTSNPN, CDR2 SVGIG (reference sequence). V was clipped by 1 base and J by 14 bases; unmatched bases: 12. The CDR3 consists of 14 residues. The CDR3 bases are TGTGCCTGGAGTGGGGGACAGCTTTACAGGGGGCTGTTTTTT. It yields the protein CAWSGGQLYRGLFF.

V and J are TRBV7-2 and TRBJ1-6; tentative D call: TRBD1 (5 bases). This CDR3 is built from 14 residues. V was shortened by 6 bases and J by 6 bases, with 12 bases between the two germline ends. Germline V gene lookup returns CDR1 SGHTA and CDR2 FQGNSA. In DNA, the CDR3 is TGTGCCAGCAGGCTTGGGCAGGGTAATTCACCCCTCCACTTT. Protein product: CASRLGQGNSPLHF.

V usage is TRBV7-2 and J usage is TRBJ2-7; TRBD1 agrees at 9 bases. The CDR3 has 14 amino acids. Germline CDR1 is SGHTA and CDR2 is FQGNSA. Losses at the gene ends were 5 bases for V and 6 bases for J; bases not matched to a gene: 8. CDR3 sequence (DNA): TGTGCCAGCAGCCCCAACAGGGGGCTCGGCGAGCAGTACTTC. Translating it yields CASSPNRGLGEQYF.

In this sample, this clone turned up once. The chain is built from TRBV19 and TRBJ2-3; TRBD1 might be the D (5 bases). This CDR3 has 13 residues. CDR1 is LNHDA and CDR2 is SQIVND in the germline V gene (reference sequence). Trimming left V 7 bases short and J 6 bases short, with 14 bases between. The DNA for the CDR3 is TGTGCCAGTAACCCAGCCCACAGGGATACGCAGTATTTT. Protein: CASNPAHRDTQYF.

The sample holds one count of this clone. This chain links TRBV19 with TRBJ1-1, with no clear D. V gave up 2 bases and J gave up 8 bases, with 15 bases separating them. The germline gives CDR1 LNHDA, CDR2 SQIVND (reference sequence). The CDR3 sequence is 14 residues long. The CDR3 sequence is CASSIPGLGIEAFF. The CDR3 DNA is TGTGCCAGTAGTATACCCGGACTGGGGATCGAAGCTTTCTTT.

This rearrangement joins TRBV6-6 to TRBJ1-4; D call uncertain. The length of the CDR3 is 15 residues. The V end was cut by 2 bases, the J end by 4 bases, with 11 bases between. CDR1 and CDR2 (germline): MNHNY, SVGAGI (reference sequence). CDR3 residues: CASSYPPFVNEKLFF. The CDR3 nucleotides read TGTGCCAGCAGTTACCCACCCTTCGTTAATGAAAAACTGTTTTTT.

This chain links TRBV6-1 with TRBJ1-2; 9 positions match TRBD1. Germline V lookup: CDR1 MNHNS, CDR2 SASEGT. J was trimmed by 6 bases and V by 4 bases; bases with no gene match: 6. The CDR3 spans 14 residues. The CDR3 region is CASSADRGLNGYTF. The DNA of the CDR3 is TGTGCCAGCAGTGCGGACAGGGGTTTAAATGGCTACACCTTC.

This clone was observed a few times. The rearrangement joins TRBV5-1 to TRBJ1-3, with D tentatively TRBD1 (6 bases). Between the trimmed V and J ends, which lost 0 bases and 2 bases, there was a span of 9 bases. Germline V gene lookup returns CDR1 SGHRS and CDR2 YFSETQ. The CDR3 has 15 residues. CDR3 protein: CASSLEGQAGNTIYF. DNA of the CDR3: TGCGCCAGCAGCTTGGAGGGACAAGCTGGAAACACCATATATTTT.

The V call is TRBV27, the J call TRBJ1-5; 9 bases fit TRBD1. The V segment lost 6 bases and the J segment 3 bases; nucleotides outside the gene matches: 9. Per the germline V gene, CDR1 is MNHEY and CDR2 is SMNVEV (reference sequence). The CDR3 loop spans 16 amino acids. CDR3 in DNA: TGTGCCAGCAGAACCGCCGGGACAGGGATCAATCAGCCCCAGCATTTT. Its protein product is CASRTAGTGINQPQHF.

This sequence joins TRBV9 and TRBJ2-3; D unresolved. Germline V gene sequence: CDR1 SGDLS, CDR2 YYNGEE. Trimming removed 4 bases at V and 0 bases at J, with 9 bases between. The CDR3 totals 14 residues. The CDR3: CASSFQYSTDTQYF. In DNA form, the CDR3 reads TGTGCCAGCAGCTTTCAGTATAGCACAGATACGCAGTATTTT. Combining the CDR3 with reference TRBV9 and TRBJ2-3 gives the whole variable domain DSGVTQTPKHLITATGQRVTLRCSPRSGDLSVYWYQQSLDQGLQFLIQYYNGEERAKGNILERFSAQQFPDLHSELNLSSLELGDSALYFCASSFQYSTDTQYFGPGTRLTVL.

This clone was seen only once. The chain's CDR3 is CASSRKKNTSGGAHNEQFF. CDR3 DNA sequence: TGTGCCAGCAGCCGCAAGAAGAACACTAGCGGGGGGGCCCACAATGAGCAGTTCTTC. The chain carries TRBV21-1 and TRBJ2-1; the D segment call TRBD2 is taken from the table without a DNA check. TRBV21-1 is shown as a pseudogene. This CDR3 contains 19 residues.

The chain links TRBV7-9 to TRBJ2-5; tentatively, D is TRBD1 or TRBD2 (5 bases each). The CDR3 sequence is 17 residues long. The V gene's germline CDR1 is SEHNR and CDR2 FQNEAQ (reference sequence). V lost 0 bases and J lost 5, with 19 bases in between. The DNA for the CDR3 is TGTGCCAGCAGCTTAGCGACGGGACCCGGGCCGGGGGAGACCCAGTACTTC. Its protein is CASSLATGPGPGETQYF.

The rearrangement joins TRBV11-3 to TRBJ1-1, with D possibly matching TRBD1 (5 bases). The CDR3 has 13 residues. Germline lookup yields CDR1 SGHNT and CDR2 YENEEA. V lost 6 bases to trimming and J lost 11 bases, with 19 bases between them. CDR3 in amino acids: CASSSSWGETAFF. CDR3 nucleotides: TGTGCCAGCAGTTCCTCCTGGGGGGAGACTGCTTTCTTT.

V and J are TRBV5-8 and TRBJ1-6; D is ambiguous. Trimming stripped 4 bases from V and 3 bases from J, with 14 bases between. The CDR3 covers 16 residues. Germline V gene lookup returns CDR1 SGHTS and CDR2 YDEGEE. This CDR3 is CASSRTRNHYNSPLHF. CDR3 nucleotide sequence: TGTGCCAGCAGCCGGACCCGGAACCACTATAATTCACCCCTCCACTTT.

The rearrangement uses TRBV11-2 and TRBJ1-1; perhaps TRBD1 as D (6 bases). Trimming took off 5 bases at V and 1 base at J, with 14 bases between the two ends. The CDR3 has 15 residues. Per germline, CDR1 SGHAT and CDR2 FQNNGV. Written as DNA, the CDR3 is TGTGCCAGCAGCGCGATCACAGGGCCGAACACTGAAGCTTTCTTT. This codes for CASSAITGPNTEAFF.

This chain joins TRBV10-3 and TRBJ1-1, with 7 bases fitting TRBD1. This CDR3 spans 15 amino acids. J gave up 7 bases and V 5 bases, and 13 bases lay outside the gene matches. In germline, CDR1 is ENHRY, CDR2 SYGVKD. CDR3: CAISQTGVSPVEAFF. The DNA of the CDR3 is TGTGCCATCAGTCAAACAGGGGTATCCCCCGTTGAAGCTTTCTTT.

This sequence joins TRBV27 and TRBJ1-6, with unresolved D. V lost 5 bases and J 7 bases, leaving 15 bases between the germline ends. Germline V gives CDR1 MNHEY, CDR2 SMNVEV (reference sequence). This CDR3 comprises 15 residues. The CDR3 here is CASSEVGGFNSPLHF. CDR3 in DNA: TGTGCCAGCAGTGAGGTGGGAGGTTTCAATTCACCCCTCCACTTT.

This sequence joins TRBV19 and TRBJ2-1; tentative D call: TRBD1 (5 bases). The V end lost 7 bases, the J end lost 8 bases, and 12 bases lay between the germline ends. The length of the CDR3 is 12 residues. Germline assignment: CDR1 LNHDA and CDR2 SQIVND (reference sequence). The CDR3 region has the DNA TGTGCCAGTAATTTTTGGGGCTATGAGCAGTTCTTC. Amino acids: CASNFWGYEQFF.

The chain links TRBV6-1 to TRBJ1-1, with a weak D call TRBD1 (6 bases). The CDR3 covers 14 residues. V lost 10 bases and J 5 bases, leaving 20 bases between the germline ends. The germline V gene encodes CDR1 MNHNS and CDR2 SASEGT. The CDR3 sequence: CATQQGRLSTEAFF. The CDR3 DNA reads as TGTGCCACCCAACAGGGACGGTTGAGTACTGAAGCTTTCTTT.

This clone has just one count. The rearrangement links TRBV9 to TRBJ2-7; 12 bases fit TRBD2. V was pared by 4 bases and J by 1 base, with 12 bases of the junction left unmatched. Per the germline V gene, CDR1 is SGDLS and CDR2 is YYNGEE. The CDR3 has 18 residues. CDR3 protein: CASSPGLAGATGSYEQYF. The DNA for the CDR3 is TGTGCCAGCAGCCCGGGACTAGCGGGCGCTACCGGGTCCTACGAGCAGTACTTC.

This chain connects TRBV4-2 to TRBJ1-4; tentative D call: TRBD1 (6 bases). This CDR3 is 15 amino acids long. The germline V gene encodes CDR1 LGHNA and CDR2 YNFKEQ. The ends were cut back, 5 bases at V and 4 bases at J, with 14 bases in the middle. As DNA, the CDR3 is TGTGCCAGCAGCAGAGGGGGGACGGATAATGAAAAACTGTTTTTT. As protein: CASSRGGTDNEKLFF.

The chain couples TRBV11-2 to TRBJ2-2, with TRBD1 identical over 7 bases. Unmatched junction bases numbered 4, after V lost 5 bases and J lost 1 base. Germline V gene lookup returns CDR1 SGHAT and CDR2 FQNNGV. The CDR3 extends over 15 amino acids. This chain's CDR3 is CASSPYRGNTGELFF. CDR3 bases: TGTGCCAGCAGCCCCTACAGGGGGAACACCGGGGAGCTGTTTTTT.